This T cell receptor beta chain was observed in a study of blood T cell repertoires in COVID-19. Study-wide context: Sample material is recorded as cDNA or gDNA derived from T cells, B-cell-depleted T cells, or PBMCs.

There are 18 residues in the CDR3. Germline CDR1 and CDR2: SGHDT and YYEEEE. Trimming cost V 0 bases and J 4 bases, with 22 bases left between them. This clone was observed a few times. The repertoire was sequenced with immunoSEQ multiplex PCR; TCRdb's copy has only in-frame clones and lacks some. This sample carries roughly 140,000 clones, around 77% of them seen once, and the ten largest clones take 8.6%. This TCR was sampled from a man aged 45-65 years with active or convalescent COVID-19. V gene TRBV5-6 combines with J gene TRBJ2-5; weak D call: TRBD2 (8 bases). The material sequenced was peripheral blood. CDR3 in amino acids: CASSLVQGVGLALETQYF. The CDR3 nucleotides are TGTGCCAGCAGCTTGGTTCAGGGGGTCGGACTAGCATTAGAGACCCAGTACTTC.